This is a list of T cell receptor beta chains from one sample in a study of shared clonotypes between healthy human individuals. Some clones are missing from TCRdb's copy, which holds only in-frame ones; the method was immunoSEQ multiplex PCR. The top ten clones hold 1.8% of a sample with 730,000 or so clones, 72% of them seen once. The source material was memory CD4+ T cells sorted from blood. The receptors stem from a woman in her 30s in good health. Both conserved end residues are part of each CDR3. Each record gives: J gene, V gene, CDR3 protein.

>TRBJ1-1|TRBV6-1
CASLGGNTEAFF
>TRBJ2-1|TRBV6-1
CASSGVTGVIGLQGHEQFF
>TRBJ2-2|TRBV5-1
CASSLESRELFF
>TRBJ2-2|TRBV29-1
CSGIAGSSNTGELFF
>TRBJ2-1|TRBV5-4
CASTRWTSAYNEQFF
>TRBJ2-2|TRBV6-1
CASLRATNTGELFF
>TRBJ2-6|TRBV19
CASSIRRGGANVLTF
>TRBJ2-1|TRBV30
CAWSAGTSPYEQFF
>TRBJ2-7|TRBV6-6
CASSPGQGTSYEQYF
>TRBJ1-1|TRBV7-2
CASSLSIRGRKAFF
>TRBJ2-1|TRBV18
CASSPPRAEDAGFF
>TRBJ2-5|TRBV7-7
CASSYGGPQETQYF
>TRBJ2-1|TRBV30
CAWSVPADLGLNEQFF
>TRBJ2-5|TRBV5-6
CASSSGTEETQYF
>TRBJ2-5|TRBV28
CASRIRYLAGVRETQYF
>TRBJ2-7|TRBV6-6
CASSFNFLSSYEQYF